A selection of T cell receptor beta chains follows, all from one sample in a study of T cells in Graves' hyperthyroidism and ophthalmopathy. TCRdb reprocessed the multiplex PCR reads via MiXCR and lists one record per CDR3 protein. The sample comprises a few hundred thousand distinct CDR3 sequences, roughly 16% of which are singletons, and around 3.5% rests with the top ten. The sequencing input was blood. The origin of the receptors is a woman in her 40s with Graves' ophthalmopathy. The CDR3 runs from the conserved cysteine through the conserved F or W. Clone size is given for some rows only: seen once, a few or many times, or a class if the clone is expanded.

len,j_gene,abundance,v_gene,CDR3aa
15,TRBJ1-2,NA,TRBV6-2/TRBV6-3,CASRDLTEFNYGYTF
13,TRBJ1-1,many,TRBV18,CASSPPNEQGAFF
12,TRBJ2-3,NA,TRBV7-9,CASSSGYFTQYF
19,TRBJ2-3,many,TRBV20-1,CSAAPLLAGGPISTDTQYF
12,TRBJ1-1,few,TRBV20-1,CSARPQGTEAFF
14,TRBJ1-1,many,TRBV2,CASSAGALNTEAFF
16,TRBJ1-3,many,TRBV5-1,CASSLEGAVSGNTIYF
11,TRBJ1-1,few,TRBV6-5,CASSYSLYAFF
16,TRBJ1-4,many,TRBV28,CASSVPGPATNEKLFF
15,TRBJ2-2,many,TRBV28,CASRPGLVSPGELFF
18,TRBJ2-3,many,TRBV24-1,CATSEVAGGLISTDTQYF
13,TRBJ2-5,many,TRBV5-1,CASSLTHQETQYF
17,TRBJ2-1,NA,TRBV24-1,CATSDKEGSGRYNEQFF
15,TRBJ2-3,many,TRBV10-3,CAISPMGGDTDTQYF
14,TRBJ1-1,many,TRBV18,CASSLRDTNTEAFF
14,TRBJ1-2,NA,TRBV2,CASSGQGAGYGYTF